The T cell receptor (beta chain) described here comes from a study of Tregs in tolerant kidney transplant recipients. This clone appeared once. From germline, CDR1 is MNHEY and CDR2 SVGAGI. The CDR3 runs to 12 residues. V was trimmed by 6 bases and J by 5 bases, leaving 7 bases between them. Profiled with immunoSEQ multiplex PCR; TCRdb holds only in-frame clones, not every one. The sample has tens of thousands of clones; roughly nine tenths are singletons. The sequencing used CD4+ T cells from blood, collected before the transplant. V and J are TRBV6-5 and TRBJ2-2, with unresolved D. This TCR was sampled from a human donor who received a combined kidney and bone marrow transplant. The CDR3, as DNA: TGTGCCAGCAGCCTTCAGACCGGGGAGCTGTTTTTT. Translation gives CASSLQTGELFF.